A selection of T cell receptor beta chains follows, all from one sample in a study of regulatory T cells in long-lasting Graves disease. TCRdb used MiXCR to reprocess the multiplex PCR reads, holding one entry per CDR3 protein. The data show some 370,000 distinct CDR3 sequences, roughly 12% seen once. The sample also formed part of further work on T cells in Graves' hyperthyroidism and ophthalmopathy.

The starting material was peripheral blood mononuclear cells (PBMCs), obtained at new diagnosis, from a patient treated with antithyroid drugs. These receptors were obtained from a young woman with Graves disease. Both conserved end residues are part of each CDR3. The D gene is left open where the match is weak. Where a row states a size, it is once, few, many or the class of an expanded clone; other rows omit it.

j_gene,v_gene,d_gene,len,abundance,CDR3nt,CDR3aa
TRBJ1-5,TRBV6-5,NA,14,many,TGTGCCAGCAGTTACCGTCCGGGTAATCAGCCCCAGCATTTT,CASSYRPGNQPQHF
TRBJ1-1,TRBV28,TRBD1,14,many,TGTGCCAGCAGTCGTCCAGGGGGCTGGACTGAAGCTTTCTTT,CASSRPGGWTEAFF
TRBJ1-6,TRBV12-5,NA,13,few,TGTGCTAGTGGTCTTTCGCTGGGATCACCCCTCCACTTT,CASGLSLGSPLHF
TRBJ2-1,TRBV20-1,TRBD1,15,NA,TGCAGTGCTCCTAACGACAGGGCGGTCAACAATGAGCAGTTCTTC,CSAPNDRAVNNEQFF
TRBJ1-1,TRBV5-1,TRBD1,16,NA,TGCGCCAGCGGCGGTGGGACGAAACAGGGGTCCACTGAAGCTTTCTTT,CASGGGTKQGSTEAFF
TRBJ2-2,TRBV9,TRBD2,14,few,TGTGCCAGCAGTGAGACTAGCACCATCGGGGAGCTGTTTTTT,CASSETSTIGELFF
TRBJ2-3,TRBV28,NA,18,few,TGTGCCAGCCCCGCAACACCGGGCACCCGAGGAGGCACAGATACGCAGTATTTT,CASPATPGTRGGTDTQYF
TRBJ1-5,TRBV7-2,NA,17,NA,TGTGCCAGCAGCTTAGGTGGGGGGGGCTGGGGCAATCAGCCCCAGCATTTT,CASSLGGGGWGNQPQHF
TRBJ1-5,TRBV6-5,NA,14,NA,TGTGCCAGCAGTTACACACCCAGCGGTCAGCCCCAGCATTTT,CASSYTPSGQPQHF
TRBJ1-2,TRBV12-3/TRBV12-4,NA,13,many,TGTGCCAGCAGTTTGTCGGACCGGGGCGGCTACACCTTC,CASSLSDRGGYTF
TRBJ2-3,TRBV18,NA,15,many,TGTGCCAGCTCACCAGATCGAATCAGCACAGATACGCAGTATTTT,CASSPDRISTDTQYF
TRBJ2-3,TRBV27,NA,12,NA,TGTGCCAGCAGTTTCTCCAAGCTCGAACAGTATTTT,CASSFSKLEQYF
TRBJ2-1,TRBV7-9,TRBD1,14,few,TGTGCCAGCAGCTTAGGCTTACAGAGAGGGGGCCAGTTCTTC,CASSLGLQRGGQFF
TRBJ1-5,TRBV12-3/TRBV12-4,NA,15,many,TGTGCCAGCAGTTTTGGGGGGCAGGGCAATCAGCCCCAGCATTTT,CASSFGGQGNQPQHF